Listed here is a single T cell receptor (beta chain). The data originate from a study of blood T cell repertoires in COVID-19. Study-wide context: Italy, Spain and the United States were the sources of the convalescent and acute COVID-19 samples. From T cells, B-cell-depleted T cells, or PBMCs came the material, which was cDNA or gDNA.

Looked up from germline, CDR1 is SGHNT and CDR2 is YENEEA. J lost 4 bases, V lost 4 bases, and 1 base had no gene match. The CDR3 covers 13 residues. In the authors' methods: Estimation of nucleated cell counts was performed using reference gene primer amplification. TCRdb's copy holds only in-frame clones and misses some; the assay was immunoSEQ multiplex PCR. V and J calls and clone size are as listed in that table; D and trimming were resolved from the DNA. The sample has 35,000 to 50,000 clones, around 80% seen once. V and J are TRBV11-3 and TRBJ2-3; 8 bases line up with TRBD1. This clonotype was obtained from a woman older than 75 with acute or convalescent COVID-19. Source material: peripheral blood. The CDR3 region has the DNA TGTGCCAGCAGCTCACAGGGGGCAGATACGCAGTATTTT. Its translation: CASSSQGADTQYF.